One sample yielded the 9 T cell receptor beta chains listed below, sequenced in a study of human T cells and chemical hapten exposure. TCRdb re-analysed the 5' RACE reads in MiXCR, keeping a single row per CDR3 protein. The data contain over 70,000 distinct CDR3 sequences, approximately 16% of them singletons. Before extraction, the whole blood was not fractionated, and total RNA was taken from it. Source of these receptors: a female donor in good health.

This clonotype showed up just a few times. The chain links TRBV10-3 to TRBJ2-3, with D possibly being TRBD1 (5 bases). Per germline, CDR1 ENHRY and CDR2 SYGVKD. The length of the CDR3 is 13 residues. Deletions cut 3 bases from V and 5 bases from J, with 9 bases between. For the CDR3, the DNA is TGTGCCATCAGTGAAAGGGGCGAAGATACGCAGTATTTT. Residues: CAISERGEDTQYF.

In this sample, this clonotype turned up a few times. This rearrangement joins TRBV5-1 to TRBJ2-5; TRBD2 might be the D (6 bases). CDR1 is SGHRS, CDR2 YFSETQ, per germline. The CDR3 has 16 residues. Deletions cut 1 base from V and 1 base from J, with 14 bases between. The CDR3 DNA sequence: TGCGCCAGCAGCTTGACAGGAGGGAACGGCCAAGAGACCCAGTACTTC. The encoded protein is CASSLTGGNGQETQYF. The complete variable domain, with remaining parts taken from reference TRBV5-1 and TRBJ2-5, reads KAGVTQTPRYLIKTRGQQVTLSCSPISGHRSVSWYQQTPGQGLQFLFEYFSETQRNKGNFPGRFSGRQFSNSRSEMNVSTLELGDSALYLCASSLTGGNGQETQYFGPGTRLLVL.

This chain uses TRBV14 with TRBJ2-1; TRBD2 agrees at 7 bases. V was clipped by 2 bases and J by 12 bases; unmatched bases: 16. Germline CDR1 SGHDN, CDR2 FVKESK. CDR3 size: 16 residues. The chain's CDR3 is CASSQLTGLHQTRQFF. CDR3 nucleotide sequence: TGTGCCAGCAGCCAACTAACGGGACTACACCAGACCAGGCAGTTCTTC. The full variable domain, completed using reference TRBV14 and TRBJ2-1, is EAGVTQFPSHSVIEKGQTVTLRCDPISGHDNLYWYRRVMGKEIKFLLHFVKESKQDESGMPNNRFLAERTGGTYSTLKVQPAELEDSGVYFCASSQLTGLHQTRQFFGPGTRLTVL.

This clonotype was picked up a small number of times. The CDR3 DNA is TGCAGCGTTGAAGAGGCCGAGGACAGGTATAGCACAGATACGCAGTATTTT. It is translated as CSVEEAEDRYSTDTQYF. The chain couples TRBV29-1 to TRBJ2-3, with 7 nucleotides matching TRBD1. V was pared by 0 bases and J by 0 bases, with 9 bases of the junction left unmatched. Looked up from germline, CDR1 is SQVTM and CDR2 is ANQGSEA. The CDR3 runs 17 residues.

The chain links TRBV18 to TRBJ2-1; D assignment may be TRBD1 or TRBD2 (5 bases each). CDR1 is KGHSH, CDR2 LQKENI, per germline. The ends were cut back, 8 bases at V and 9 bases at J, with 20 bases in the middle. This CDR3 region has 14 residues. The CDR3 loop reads CASQTGTTAGEQFF. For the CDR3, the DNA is TGTGCCAGCCAAACGGGGACCACGGCGGGTGAGCAGTTCTTC.

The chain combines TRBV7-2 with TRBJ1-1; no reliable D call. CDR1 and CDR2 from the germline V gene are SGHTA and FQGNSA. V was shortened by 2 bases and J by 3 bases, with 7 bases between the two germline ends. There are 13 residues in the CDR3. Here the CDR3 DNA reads TGTGCCAGCAGCTTATGGAGGGACACTGAAGCTTTCTTT. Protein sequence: CASSLWRDTEAFF.

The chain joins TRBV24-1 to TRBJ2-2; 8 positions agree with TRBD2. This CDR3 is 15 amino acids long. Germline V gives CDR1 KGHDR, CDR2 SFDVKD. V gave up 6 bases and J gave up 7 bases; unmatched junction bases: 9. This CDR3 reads CATSRFGLADGELFF. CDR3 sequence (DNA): TGTGCCACCAGTAGGTTCGGACTAGCAGACGGGGAGCTGTTTTTT.

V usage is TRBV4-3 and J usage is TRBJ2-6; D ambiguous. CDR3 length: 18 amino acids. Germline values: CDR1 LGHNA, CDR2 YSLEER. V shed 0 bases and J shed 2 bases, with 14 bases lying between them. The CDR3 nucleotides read TGCGCCAGCAGCCAAGATAGGGCAGGAAGGACTGGGGCCAACGTCCTGACTTTC. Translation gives CASSQDRAGRTGANVLTF.

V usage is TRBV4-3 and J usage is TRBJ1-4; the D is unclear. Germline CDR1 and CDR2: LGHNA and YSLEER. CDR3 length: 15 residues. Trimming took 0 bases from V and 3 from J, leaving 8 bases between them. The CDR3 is CASSQDSGPNEKLFF. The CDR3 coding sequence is TGCGCCAGCAGCCAAGATAGTGGACCTAATGAAAAACTGTTTTTT.